This TCR beta chain was captured in a study of T cell changes during pregnancy in multiple sclerosis. The method was immunoSEQ multiplex PCR; TCRdb's version includes in-frame clones alone and lacks a portion of them. The sample gives about 49,000 clones, approximately 95% of which show up once; 5.5% to 7% is in the top ten. This TCR was sampled from a female donor with multiple sclerosis, enrolled in a pregnancy study. This sample comprised CD8+ T cells from peripheral blood mononuclear cells, obtained in the first trimester of pregnancy.

The CDR3 sequence is CASSLGGQGKPGELFF. As DNA, the CDR3 is TGTGCCAGCAGCTTAGGTGGGCAGGGAAAACCCGGGGAGCTGTTTTTT. The J gene is TRBJ2-2, the V gene TRBV7-8; D is perhaps TRBD1 (5 bases). The CDR3 is 16 amino acids. V lost 1 base and J lost 6, with 15 bases in between. The V gene's germline CDR1 is SGHVS and CDR2 FQNEAQ. Complete variable domain (other parts from reference TRBV7-8 and TRBJ2-2): GAGVSQSPRYKVAKRGQDVALRCDPISGHVSLFWYQQALGQGPEFLTYFQNEAQLDKSGLPSDRFFAERPEGSVSTLKIQRTQQEDSAVYLCASSLGGQGKPGELFFGEGSRLTVL.